This TCR beta chain was sequenced for a study of cytomegalovirus exposure and HLA in healthy donors. Regarding the study as a whole: Several of the most significant clusters were apparently associated with common viral pathogens in a later analysis.

Germline loops: CDR1 MDHEN, CDR2 SYDVKM. The J segment lost 5 bases and the V segment lost 6 bases, leaving 12 bases of the junction unmatched. The CDR3 contains 15 residues. 13 Jbeta primers and 60 Vbeta primers were used for the PCR. Repertoires were generated with immunoSEQ multiplex PCR, while TCRdb's copy carries only in-frame clones and drops some. The data contain 150,000 to 200,000 clones, roughly 79% of them singletons. To note about this clone: Its antigen is as yet unknown.

J is TRBJ2-7 and V is TRBV28; 8 nucleotides line up with TRBD2. Sequencing used PBMCs. This receptor was obtained from a woman aged 18-35 years in good health and CMV-seropositive. CDR3 sequence (DNA): TGTGCCAGCAGAATCCCGAGCGGGGGTGCGGACGAGCAGTACTTC. Its protein is CASRIPSGGADEQYF.